The sequence of this TCR beta chain was determined in a study of cytomegalovirus exposure and HLA in healthy donors. Looked up from germline, CDR1 is SGHNT and CDR2 is YYREEE (reference sequence). The CDR3 runs to 15 residues. J gave up 8 bases and V 4 bases, and 8 bases lay outside the gene matches. Study-wide results and limits: CMV serostatus alone was available as immune exposure information. In vitro testing confirmed a few CMV-associated chains as specific for CMV antigens. In a later analysis, compared with equally common non-associated chains, HLA-associated beta chains were more expanded.

This clone was detected a few times. The antigen remains unidentified. The PCR ran on 60 Vbeta and 13 Jbeta primers. Clones were sequenced by immunoSEQ multiplex PCR, and TCRdb holds only the in-frame ones, with some missing. The table records around 160,000 clones, about four fifths of them present only once. The rearrangement joins TRBV5-4 to TRBJ1-6; 8 bases map to TRBD1. Sequencing was performed on PBMCs. The sequence was collected from a man in his fifties or sixties in good health and CMV-seropositive. This CDR3 is CASSEKQGVYSPLHF. Written as DNA, the CDR3 is TGTGCCAGCAGCGAAAAACAGGGGGTCTATTCACCCCTCCACTTT. Using reference TRBV5-4 and TRBJ1-6 for the parts outside the CDR3, the full variable domain is ETGVTQSPTHLIKTRGQQVTLRCSSQSGHNTVSWYQQALGQGPQFIFQYYREEENGRGNFPPRFSGLQFPNYSSELNVNALELDDSALYLCASSEKQGVYSPLHFGNGTRLTVT.